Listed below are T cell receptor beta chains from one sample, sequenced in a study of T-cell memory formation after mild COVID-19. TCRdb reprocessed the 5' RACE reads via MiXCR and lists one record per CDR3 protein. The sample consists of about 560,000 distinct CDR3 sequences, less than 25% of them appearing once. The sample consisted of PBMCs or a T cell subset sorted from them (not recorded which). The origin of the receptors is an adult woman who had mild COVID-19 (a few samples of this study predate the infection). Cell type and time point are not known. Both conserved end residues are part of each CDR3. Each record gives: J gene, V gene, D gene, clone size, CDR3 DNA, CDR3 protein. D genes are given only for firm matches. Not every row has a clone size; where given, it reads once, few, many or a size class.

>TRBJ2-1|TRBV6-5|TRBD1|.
TGTGCCAGCAGTTCCAGACGTGGACAGGGTGATTCCTACAATGAGCAGTTCTTC
CASSSRRGQGDSYNEQFF
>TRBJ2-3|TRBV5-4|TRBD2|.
TGTGCCAGCAGCTCAGCGGGGGACACAGATACGCAGTATTTT
CASSSAGDTDTQYF
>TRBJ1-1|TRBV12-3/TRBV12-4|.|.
TGTGCCAGCAGTTATAACTGGGGGACCTCGAACACTGAAGCTTTCTTT
CASSYNWGTSNTEAFF
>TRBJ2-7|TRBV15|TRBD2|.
TGTGCCACCAGCAGCACCAGGGAGGGATACGAGCAGTACTTC
CATSSTREGYEQYF
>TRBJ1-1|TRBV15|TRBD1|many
TGTGCCACCAGAGGACAGGTTTTGGACACTGAAGCTTTCTTT
CATRGQVLDTEAFF
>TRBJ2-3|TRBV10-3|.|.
TGTGCCATCAGCCCACGCGGCACAGATACGCAGTATTTT
CAISPRGTDTQYF
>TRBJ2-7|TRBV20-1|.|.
TGCAGTGCTAGAGATGCCGCCCGGGGGACCAGCTACGAGCAGTACTTC
CSARDAARGTSYEQYF
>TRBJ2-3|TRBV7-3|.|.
TGTGCCAGCAGCTTAAAGCTTTTAGGGGGAGGCACAGATACGCAGTATTTT
CASSLKLLGGGTDTQYF
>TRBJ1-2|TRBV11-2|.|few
TGTGCCAGCAGCTCCGTCAGGTCTAACTATGGCTACACCTTC
CASSSVRSNYGYTF
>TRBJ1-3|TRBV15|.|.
TGTGCCACCAGCAAGGGGGACGGCAGGGGAGGTGGAAACACCATATATTTT
CATSKGDGRGGGNTIYF
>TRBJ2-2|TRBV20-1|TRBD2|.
TGCAGTGCTAAGCGGGGGGGCGAGACCGGGGAGCTGTTTTTT
CSAKRGGETGELFF
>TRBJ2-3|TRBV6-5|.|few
TGTGCCAGCAGTTACGCTGGCCAGGACACAGATACGCAGTATTTT
CASSYAGQDTDTQYF
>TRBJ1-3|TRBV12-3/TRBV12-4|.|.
TGTGCCAGCAGGAAGTCCGGGGTGGGAAACACCATATATTTT
CASRKSGVGNTIYF
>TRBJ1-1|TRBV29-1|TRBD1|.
TGCAGCGCAACCACAGGGGGCACTGAAGCTTTCTTT
CSATTGGTEAFF
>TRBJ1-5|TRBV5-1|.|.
TGCGCCAGCAGCTTGATAGGGGGGGCTGGGCAGCCCCAGCATTTT
CASSLIGGAGQPQHF
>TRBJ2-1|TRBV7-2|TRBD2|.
TGTGCCAGCGGGTTAGCGGGAGGGCCGAACAATGAGCAGTTCTTC
CASGLAGGPNNEQFF
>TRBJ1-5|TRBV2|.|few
TGTGCCAGCGGGTTGTACAAAGGCGGTCATAGCAATCAGCCCCAGCATTTT
CASGLYKGGHSNQPQHF
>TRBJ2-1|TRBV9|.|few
TGTGCCAGCAGCATCTCGGCGGGTAATGAGCAGTTCTTC
CASSISAGNEQFF
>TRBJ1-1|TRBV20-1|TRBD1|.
TGCAGTCCGAGGGGGCAGGGAGGAACTGAAGCTTTCTTT
CSPRGQGGTEAFF
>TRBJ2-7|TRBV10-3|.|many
TGTGCCATCAGTGAGCTGGGGGGCTACGAGCAGTACTTC
CAISELGGYEQYF
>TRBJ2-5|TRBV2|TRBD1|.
TGTGCCAGCAGCGCCTGGACAGGGGGAGAGACCCAGTACTTC
CASSAWTGGETQYF
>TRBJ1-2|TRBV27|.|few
TGTGCCAGCAGTTTTGTGCCGGGATTAAACTATGGCTACACCTTC
CASSFVPGLNYGYTF
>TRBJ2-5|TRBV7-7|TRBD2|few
TGTGCTAGCAGCTTAGAGCGGGAGTCATCGGAGACCCAGTACTTC
CASSLERESSETQYF
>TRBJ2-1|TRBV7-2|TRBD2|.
TGTGCCAGCAGCGTTAGGGAGGGCGCTCTCAATGAGCAGTTCTTC
CASSVREGALNEQFF
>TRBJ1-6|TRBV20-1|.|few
TGCAGTGCTAGAGATCGGGGCAAGTTCGGTAATTCACCCCTCCACTTT
CSARDRGKFGNSPLHF
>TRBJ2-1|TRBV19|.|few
TGTGCCAGTAGTAGGGGGAGCGATGAGCAGTTCTTC
CASSRGSDEQFF
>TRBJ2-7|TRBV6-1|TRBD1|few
TGTGCCAGCAGGGTGGGGACAGGATCCTACGAGCAGTACTTC
CASRVGTGSYEQYF
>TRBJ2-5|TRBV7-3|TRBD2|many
TGTGCCAGCAGCTTATCGGGACTAGCGGAGACCCAGTACTTC
CASSLSGLAETQYF
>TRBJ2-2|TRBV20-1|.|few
TGCAGTGCTAGAGATCCGGCGGGAAACACCGGGGAGCTGTTTTTT
CSARDPAGNTGELFF
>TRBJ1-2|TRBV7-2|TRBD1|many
TGTGCCAGCAGCTTAGAGACAGGGAACCGTGGCTACACCTTC
CASSLETGNRGYTF
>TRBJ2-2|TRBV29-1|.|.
TGCAGCGTTTCATTATTCGGGGAGCTGTTTTTT
CSVSLFGELFF
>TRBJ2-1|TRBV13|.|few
TGTGCCAGCAGCTCCCAGGTAGCGGAAGCGAATGAGCAGTTCTTC
CASSSQVAEANEQFF
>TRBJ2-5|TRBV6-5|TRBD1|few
TGTGCCAGCCGCCGAGACAGGGGGCGAGAGACCCAGTACTTC
CASRRDRGRETQYF
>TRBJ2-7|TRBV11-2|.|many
TGTGCCAGCAGCTTGGGGTCGGGTTCCTACGAGCAGTACTTC
CASSLGSGSYEQYF
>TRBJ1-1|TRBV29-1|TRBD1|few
TGCAGCACCCGGACAGGGCCGAACACTGAAGCTTTCTTT
CSTRTGPNTEAFF
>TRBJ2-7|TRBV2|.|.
TGTGCCAGCAGTGTCGAGACTACGCTTGTAGAGCAGTACTTC
CASSVETTLVEQYF
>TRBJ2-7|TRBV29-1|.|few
TGCAGCGGCAGGTGGTCCTACGAGCAGTACTTC
CSGRWSYEQYF
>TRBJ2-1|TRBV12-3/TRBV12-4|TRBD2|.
TGTGCCAGCAGGACCTTAGGACTAGCGGGGGGGCCACAGTTCTTC
CASRTLGLAGGPQFF
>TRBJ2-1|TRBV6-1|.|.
TGTGCCAGCAGTCCACAAGGAGGGATGACAGGGCTCGGGGAGCAGTTCTTC
CASSPQGGMTGLGEQFF
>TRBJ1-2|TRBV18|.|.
TGTGCCAGCTCACCGGCCGCCCCAGCTATCGGGTCCAGCTATGGCTACACCTTC
CASSPAAPAIGSSYGYTF
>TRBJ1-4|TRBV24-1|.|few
TGTGCCACCAGTGAAACCGGGGACATGCAAAGACTGTTTTTT
CATSETGDMQRLFF
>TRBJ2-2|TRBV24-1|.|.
TGTGCCACCAGTGATTTCTCAGGGGGGGAGCTGTTTTTT
CATSDFSGGELFF
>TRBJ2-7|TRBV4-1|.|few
TGCGCCAGCAGCCAAGGCTACGGCCCTTCGAGCGAGCAGTACTTC
CASSQGYGPSSEQYF
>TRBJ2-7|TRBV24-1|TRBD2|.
TGTGCCACCAGTGACCTAGCGGGAGGAGGGGAAGAGCAGTACTTC
CATSDLAGGGEEQYF
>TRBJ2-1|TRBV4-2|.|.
TGTGCCAGCAGCCAAGACAGGGGAAGTGAGCAGTTCTTC
CASSQDRGSEQFF
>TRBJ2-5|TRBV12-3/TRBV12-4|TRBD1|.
TGTGCCAGCAGCCGACAGGGGATGGAGACCCAGTACTTC
CASSRQGMETQYF
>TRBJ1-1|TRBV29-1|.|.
TGCAGCGTTGAAGAGGGTTTCGCAGGCACTGAAGCTTTCTTT
CSVEEGFAGTEAFF
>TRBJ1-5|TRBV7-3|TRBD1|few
TGTGCCAGCAGCTTGTCCGGGACAGGTGAATATAGCAATCAGCCCCAGCATTTT
CASSLSGTGEYSNQPQHF